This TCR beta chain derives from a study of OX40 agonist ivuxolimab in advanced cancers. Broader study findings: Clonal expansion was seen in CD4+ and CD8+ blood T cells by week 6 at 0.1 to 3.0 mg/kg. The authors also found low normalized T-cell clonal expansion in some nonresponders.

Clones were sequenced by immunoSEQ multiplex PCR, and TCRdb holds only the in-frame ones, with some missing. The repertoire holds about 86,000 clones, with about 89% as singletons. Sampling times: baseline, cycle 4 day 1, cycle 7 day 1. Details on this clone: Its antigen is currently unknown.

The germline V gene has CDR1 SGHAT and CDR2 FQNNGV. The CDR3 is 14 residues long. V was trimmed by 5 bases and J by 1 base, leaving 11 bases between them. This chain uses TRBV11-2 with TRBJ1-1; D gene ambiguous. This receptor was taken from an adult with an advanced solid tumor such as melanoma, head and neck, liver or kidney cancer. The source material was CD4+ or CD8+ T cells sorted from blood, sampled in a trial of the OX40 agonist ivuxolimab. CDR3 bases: TGTGCCAGCAGCGCCGAACTCCGGAACACTGAAGCTTTCTTT. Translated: CASSAELRNTEAFF.